The rows below give T cell receptor beta chains drawn from one sample of a study of CD8+ T cells in alopecia areata. Here immunoSEQ multiplex PCR was the method, and the copy in TCRdb shows in-frame clones only, minus some. The sample holds approximately 91,000 clones, roughly two fifths seen once. Sequencing input: CD4+ T cells sorted from blood. Receptor source: a human donor with alopecia areata. Both conserved end residues are part of each CDR3. The order of the fields is J gene, V gene, D gene, clone size, CDR3 protein, CDR3 DNA. D genes are given only for firm matches. The size entry is marked missing in some rows and otherwise reads once, few, many or a size class.

TRBJ1-1 TRBV15 - - CATSSDRNTEAFF TGTGCCACCAGCAGCGACAGGAACACTGAAGCTTTCTTT
TRBJ2-3 TRBV20-1 - - CSAEQEDTQYF TGCAGTGCAGAACAGGAAGATACGCAGTATTTT
TRBJ2-3 TRBV7-2 - few CASSFARTQYF TGTGCCAGCAGCTTTGCACGTACGCAGTATTTT
TRBJ2-5 TRBV29-1 TRBD2 few CSVGGASGAFQETQYF TGCAGCGTTGGAGGGGCTAGCGGGGCTTTTCAAGAGACCCAGTACTTC
TRBJ2-1 TRBV6-5 TRBD2 - CASSSGGGDNEQFF TGTGCCAGCAGTTCCGGGGGGGGCGACAATGAGCAGTTCTTC
TRBJ1-1 TRBV29-1 - few CSGGHSNTEAFF TGCAGCGGGGGACATTCGAACACTGAAGCTTTCTTT
TRBJ2-1 TRBV1 - - CITGWEQFF TGCATCACCGGCTGGGAGCAGTTCTTC
TRBJ1-2 TRBV29-1 - few CSVERPDGYTF TGCAGCGTTGAAAGACCAGATGGCTACACCTTC
TRBJ2-1 TRBV29-1 - - CSVARTVNNEQFF TGCAGCGTCGCCAGGACAGTAAACAATGAGCAGTTCTTC
TRBJ2-6 TRBV29-1 - few CSVHPSGANVLTF TGCAGCGTCCACCCCTCGGGGGCCAACGTCCTGACTTTC
TRBJ2-3 TRBV5-1 TRBD2 once CASRLAGGLGDTQYF TGCGCCAGCCGGCTAGCGGGAGGTCTAGGAGATACGCAGTATTTT
TRBJ1-5 TRBV5-1 - many CASSLGGDSQPQHF TGCGCCAGCAGCTTGGGTGGGGATTCCCAGCCCCAGCATTTT
TRBJ2-2 TRBV19 - - CASEWGATTGELFF TGTGCCAGTGAGTGGGGGGCCACCACCGGGGAGCTGTTTTTT